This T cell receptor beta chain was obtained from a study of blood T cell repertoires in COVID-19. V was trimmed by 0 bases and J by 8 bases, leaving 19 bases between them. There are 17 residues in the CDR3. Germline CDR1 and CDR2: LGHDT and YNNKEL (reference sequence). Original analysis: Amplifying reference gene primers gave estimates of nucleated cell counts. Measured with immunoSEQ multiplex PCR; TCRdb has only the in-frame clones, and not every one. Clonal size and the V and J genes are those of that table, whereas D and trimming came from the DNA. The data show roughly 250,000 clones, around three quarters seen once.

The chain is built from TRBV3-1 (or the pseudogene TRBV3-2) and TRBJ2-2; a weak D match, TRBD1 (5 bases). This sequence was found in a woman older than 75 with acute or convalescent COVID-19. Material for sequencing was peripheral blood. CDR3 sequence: CASSQDAGLRGKGELFF. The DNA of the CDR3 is TGTGCCAGCAGCCAAGATGCCGGTCTTAGGGGCAAGGGGGAGCTGTTTTTT.